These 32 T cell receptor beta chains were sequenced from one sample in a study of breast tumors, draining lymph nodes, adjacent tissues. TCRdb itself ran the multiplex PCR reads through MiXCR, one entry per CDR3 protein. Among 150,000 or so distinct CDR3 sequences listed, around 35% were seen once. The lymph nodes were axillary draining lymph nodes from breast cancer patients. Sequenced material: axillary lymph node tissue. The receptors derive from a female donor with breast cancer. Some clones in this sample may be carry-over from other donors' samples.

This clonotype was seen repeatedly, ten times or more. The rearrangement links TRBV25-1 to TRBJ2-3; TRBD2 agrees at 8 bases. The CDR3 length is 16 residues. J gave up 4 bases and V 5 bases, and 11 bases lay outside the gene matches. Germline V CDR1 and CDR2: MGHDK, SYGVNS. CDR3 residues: CASSQASGSRSDTQYF. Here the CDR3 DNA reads TGTGCCAGCAGTCAAGCGAGCGGGAGTAGGTCAGATACGCAGTATTTT.

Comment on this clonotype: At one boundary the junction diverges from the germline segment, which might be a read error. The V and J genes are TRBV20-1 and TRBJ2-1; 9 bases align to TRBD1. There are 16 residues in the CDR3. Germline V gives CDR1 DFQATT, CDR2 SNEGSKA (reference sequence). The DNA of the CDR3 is TGCAGTGCTAGACCGAGTAACAGGGGGCCCTACAGTGAGCAGTTCTTC. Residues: CSARPSNRGPYSEQFF.

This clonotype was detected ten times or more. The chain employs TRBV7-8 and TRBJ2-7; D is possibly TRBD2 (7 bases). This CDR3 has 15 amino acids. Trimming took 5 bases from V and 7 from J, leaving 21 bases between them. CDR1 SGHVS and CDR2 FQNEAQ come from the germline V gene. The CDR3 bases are TGTGCCAGCAGCCTCCCGGGGGCGGGAGTAGCTGAGCAGTACTTC. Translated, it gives CASSLPGAGVAEQYF. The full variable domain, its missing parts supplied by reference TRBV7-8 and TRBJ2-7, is GAGVSQSPRYKVAKRGQDVALRCDPISGHVSLFWYQQALGQGPEFLTYFQNEAQLDKSGLPSDRFFAERPEGSVSTLKIQRTQQEDSAVYLCASSLPGAGVAEQYFGPGTRLTVT.

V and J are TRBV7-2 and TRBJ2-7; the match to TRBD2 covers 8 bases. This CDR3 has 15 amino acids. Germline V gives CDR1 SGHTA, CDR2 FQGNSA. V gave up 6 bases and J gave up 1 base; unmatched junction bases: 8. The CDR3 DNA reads TGTGCCAGCAGGCCACAACTAGCGGAGTCCTACGAGCAGTACTTC. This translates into CASRPQLAESYEQYF.

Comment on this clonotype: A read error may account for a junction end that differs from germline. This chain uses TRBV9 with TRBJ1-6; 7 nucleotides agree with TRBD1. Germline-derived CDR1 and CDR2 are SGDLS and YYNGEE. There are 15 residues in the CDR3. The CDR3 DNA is TGTGCCAGCGGCGTAGCGGCAGGGGGTAATTCACCCCTCCACTTT. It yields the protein CASGVAAGGNSPLHF.

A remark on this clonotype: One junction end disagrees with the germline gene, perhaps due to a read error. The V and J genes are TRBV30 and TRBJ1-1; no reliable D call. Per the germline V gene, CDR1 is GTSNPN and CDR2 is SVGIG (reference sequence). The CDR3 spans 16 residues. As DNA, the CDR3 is TGTGCCTGGAGCATCACCGGGAACATCATGAACACTGAAGCTCTCTTT. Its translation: CAWSITGNIMNTEALF.

CDR3 sequence: CASSEVGEGGYTF. The DNA for the CDR3 is TGTGCCAGCAGTGAAGTAGGGGAGGGAGGCTACACCTTC. The chain joins TRBV6-6 to TRBJ1-2, with D maybe TRBD1 (5 bases). Per the germline V gene, CDR1 is MNHNY and CDR2 is SVGAGI (reference sequence). Deletions cut 5 bases from V and 8 bases from J, with 15 bases between. The CDR3 totals 13 residues.

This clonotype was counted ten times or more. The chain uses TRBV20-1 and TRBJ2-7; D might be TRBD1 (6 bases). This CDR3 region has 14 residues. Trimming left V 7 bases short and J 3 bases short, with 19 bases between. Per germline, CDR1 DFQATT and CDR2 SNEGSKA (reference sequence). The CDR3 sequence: CSVPKPTGNYEQYF. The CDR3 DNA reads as TGCAGTGTCCCTAAACCTACAGGGAACTACGAGCAGTACTTC.

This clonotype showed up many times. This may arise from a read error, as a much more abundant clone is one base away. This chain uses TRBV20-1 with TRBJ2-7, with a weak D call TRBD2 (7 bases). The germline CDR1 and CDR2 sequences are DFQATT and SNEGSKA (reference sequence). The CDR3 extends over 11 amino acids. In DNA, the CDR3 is TGCAGCGCCGAGGGGGGGTACGAGCAGTCCTTC. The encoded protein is CSAEGGYEQSF.

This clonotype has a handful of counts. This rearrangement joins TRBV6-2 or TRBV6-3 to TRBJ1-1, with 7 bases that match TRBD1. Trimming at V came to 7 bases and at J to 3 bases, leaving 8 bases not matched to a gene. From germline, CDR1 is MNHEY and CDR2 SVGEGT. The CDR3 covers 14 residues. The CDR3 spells CASTSQGKYTEAFF. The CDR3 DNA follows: TGTGCCAGCACCTCACAGGGGAAGTACACTGAAGCTTTCTTT.

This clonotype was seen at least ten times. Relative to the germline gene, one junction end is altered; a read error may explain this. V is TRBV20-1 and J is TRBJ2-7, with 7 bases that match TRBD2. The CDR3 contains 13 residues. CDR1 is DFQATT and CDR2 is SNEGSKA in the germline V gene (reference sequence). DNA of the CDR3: TGCGGTGCTAGAGACGGGAGGTCCTACGAGCAGTACTTC. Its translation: CGARDGRSYEQYF.

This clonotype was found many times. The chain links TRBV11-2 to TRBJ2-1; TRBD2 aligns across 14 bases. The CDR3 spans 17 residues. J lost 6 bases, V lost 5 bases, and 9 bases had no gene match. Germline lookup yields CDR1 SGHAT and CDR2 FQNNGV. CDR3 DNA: TGTGCCAGCAGCCGACACATGGGGACTAGCGGGAGCAATGAGCAGTTCTTC. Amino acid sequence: CASSRHMGTSGSNEQFF. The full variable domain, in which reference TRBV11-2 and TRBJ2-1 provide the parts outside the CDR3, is EAGVAQSPRYKIIEKRQSVAFWCNPISGHATLYWYQQILGQGPKLLIQFQNNGVVDDSQLPKDRFSAERLKGVDSTLKIQPAKLEDSAVYLCASSRHMGTSGSNEQFFGPGTRLTVL.

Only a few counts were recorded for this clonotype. CDR3 residues: CAISEKHPSPHGYTF. The CDR3 DNA reads as TGTGCCATCAGTGAGAAACACCCTTCACCCCATGGCTACACCTTC. The chain uses TRBV10-3 and TRBJ1-2; the D is unclear. The CDR3 extends over 15 amino acids. Germline lookup yields CDR1 ENHRY and CDR2 SYGVKD. V was cut by 2 bases and J by 6 bases, with 16 bases left in between.

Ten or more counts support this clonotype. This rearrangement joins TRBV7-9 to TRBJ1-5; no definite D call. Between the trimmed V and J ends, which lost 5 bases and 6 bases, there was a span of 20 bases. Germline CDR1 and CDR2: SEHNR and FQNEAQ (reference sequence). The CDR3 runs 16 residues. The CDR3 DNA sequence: TGTGCCAGCAGCGCATCACTTCCGGGAGGAGGTCAGCCCCAGCATTTT. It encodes CASSASLPGGGQPQHF.

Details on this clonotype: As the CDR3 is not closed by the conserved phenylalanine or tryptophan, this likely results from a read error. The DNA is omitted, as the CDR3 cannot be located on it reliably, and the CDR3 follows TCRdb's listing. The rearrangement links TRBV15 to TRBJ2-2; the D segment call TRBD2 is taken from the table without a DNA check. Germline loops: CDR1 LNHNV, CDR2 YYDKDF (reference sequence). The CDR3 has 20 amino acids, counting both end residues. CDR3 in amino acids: CATSRDRGLAGGKNTGEPFL.

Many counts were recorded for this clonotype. The chain's CDR3 is CASSLGGSYGYTF. In DNA form, the CDR3 reads TGTGCCAGCAGCTTAGGCGGCAGCTATGGCTACACCTTC. This chain links TRBV7-9 with TRBJ1-2; no firm D call. The V gene's germline CDR1 is SEHNR and CDR2 FQNEAQ (reference sequence). The V gene lost 1 base and the J gene lost 4 bases, with 7 bases spanning the gap. The CDR3 sequence is 13 residues long.

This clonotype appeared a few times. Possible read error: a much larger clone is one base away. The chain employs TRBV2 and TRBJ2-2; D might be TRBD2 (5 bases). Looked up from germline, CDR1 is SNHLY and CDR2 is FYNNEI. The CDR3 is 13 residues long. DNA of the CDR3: TGTGCCATCTTAGCTCAGAATACCGGGGAGCTGGTTTTT. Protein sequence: CAILAQNTGELVF.

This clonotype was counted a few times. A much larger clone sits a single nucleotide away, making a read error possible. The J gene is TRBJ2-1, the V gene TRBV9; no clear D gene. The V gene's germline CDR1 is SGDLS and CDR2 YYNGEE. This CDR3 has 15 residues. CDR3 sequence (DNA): TGTGCCAGCAGCGTAGAAGGCCCCCACTACAATGAGCCGTTCTTC. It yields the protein CASSVEGPHYNEPFF.

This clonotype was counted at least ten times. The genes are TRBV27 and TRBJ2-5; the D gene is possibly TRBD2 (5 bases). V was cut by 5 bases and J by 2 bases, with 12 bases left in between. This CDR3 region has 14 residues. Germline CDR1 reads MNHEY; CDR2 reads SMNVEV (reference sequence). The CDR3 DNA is TGTGCCAGCAGTAGGACCGGGATTCAAGAGACCCAGTACTTC. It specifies CASSRTGIQETQYF.

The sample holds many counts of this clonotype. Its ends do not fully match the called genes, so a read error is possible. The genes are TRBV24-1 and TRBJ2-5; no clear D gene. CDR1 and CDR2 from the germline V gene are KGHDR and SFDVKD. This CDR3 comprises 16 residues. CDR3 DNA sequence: TGTGCCACCAGTGAAAAAACAAGGGATAGGACGGAGACCCGGTACTTC. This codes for CATSEKTRDRTETRYF.

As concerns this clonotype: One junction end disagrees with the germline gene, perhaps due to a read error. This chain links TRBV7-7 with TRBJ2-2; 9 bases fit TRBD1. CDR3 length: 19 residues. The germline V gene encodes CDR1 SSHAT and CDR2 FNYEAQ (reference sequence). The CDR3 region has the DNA TGTGCTAGCAGCTCCGCCGGGACAGGGTTCGAGCAGTACCTCGGGGAGCTGTTTTTT. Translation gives CASSSAGTGFEQYLGELFF.

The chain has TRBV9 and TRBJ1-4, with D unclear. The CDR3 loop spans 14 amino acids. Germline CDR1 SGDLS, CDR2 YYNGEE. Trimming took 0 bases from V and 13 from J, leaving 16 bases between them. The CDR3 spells CASSVGWGGKRLFF. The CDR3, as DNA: TGTGCCAGCAGCGTAGGATGGGGAGGGAAAAGACTGTTTTTT.

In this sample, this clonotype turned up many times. The CDR3: CASSARDSYNSPLHF. CDR3 DNA: TGTGCCAGCAGTGCTCGGGACAGCTATAATTCACCCCTCCACTTT. The chain has TRBV2 and TRBJ1-6; 7 positions agree with TRBD1. The germline gives CDR1 SNHLY, CDR2 FYNNEI. Trimming took 4 bases from V and 3 from J; bases not matched to a gene: 3. The CDR3 consists of 15 residues.

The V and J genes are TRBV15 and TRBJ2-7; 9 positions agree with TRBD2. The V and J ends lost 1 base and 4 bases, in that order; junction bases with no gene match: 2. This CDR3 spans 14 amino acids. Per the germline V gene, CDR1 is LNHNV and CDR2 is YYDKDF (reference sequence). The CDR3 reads CATSRVSGGYEQYF. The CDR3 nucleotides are TGTGCCACCAGCAGAGTTAGCGGGGGATACGAGCAGTACTTC.

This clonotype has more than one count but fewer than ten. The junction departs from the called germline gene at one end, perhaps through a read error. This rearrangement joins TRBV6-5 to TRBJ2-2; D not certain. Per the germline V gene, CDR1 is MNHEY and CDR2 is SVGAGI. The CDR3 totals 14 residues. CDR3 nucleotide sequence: TGTGCCAGCAGTCACTCTTTAGGATCCGGGGAGCTGTTTTTT. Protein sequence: CASSHSLGSGELFF.

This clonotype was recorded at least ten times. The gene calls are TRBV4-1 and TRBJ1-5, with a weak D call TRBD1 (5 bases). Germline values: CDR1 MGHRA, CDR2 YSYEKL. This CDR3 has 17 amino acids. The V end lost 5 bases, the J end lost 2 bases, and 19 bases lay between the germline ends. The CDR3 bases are TGCGCCAGCAGCAACGAGCAGGGAGTATTCGGCAATCAGCCCCAGCATTTT. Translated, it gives CASSNEQGVFGNQPQHF.

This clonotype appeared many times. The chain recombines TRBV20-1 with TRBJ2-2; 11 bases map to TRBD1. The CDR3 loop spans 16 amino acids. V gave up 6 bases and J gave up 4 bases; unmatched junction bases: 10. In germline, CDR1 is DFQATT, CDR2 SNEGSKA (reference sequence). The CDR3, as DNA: TGCAGTGCGAAGGACAGGGGGCTCGAGACCACCGGGGAGCTGTTTTTT. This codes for CSAKDRGLETTGELFF.

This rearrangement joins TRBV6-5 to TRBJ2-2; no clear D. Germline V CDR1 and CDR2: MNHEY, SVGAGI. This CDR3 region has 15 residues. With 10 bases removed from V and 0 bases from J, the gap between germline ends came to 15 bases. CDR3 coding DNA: TGTGCCATCAATGGACCATCGTCGAACACCGGGGAGCTGTTTTTT. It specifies CAINGPSSNTGELFF.

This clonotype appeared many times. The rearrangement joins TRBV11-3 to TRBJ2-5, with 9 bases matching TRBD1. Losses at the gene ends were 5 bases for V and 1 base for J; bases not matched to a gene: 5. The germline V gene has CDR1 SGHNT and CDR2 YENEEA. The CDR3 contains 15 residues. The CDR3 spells CASSRGQGLQETQYF. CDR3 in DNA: TGTGCCAGCAGCCGTGGACAGGGGCTCCAAGAGACCCAGTACTTC.

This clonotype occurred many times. The CDR3 coding sequence is TGTGCCAGCAGCTTACTCGGGGGGCAGAGCTCCTACAATGAGCAGTTCTTC. It specifies CASSLLGGQSSYNEQFF. The chain links TRBV7-9 to TRBJ2-1; possible D gene TRBD2, 7 bases. The CDR3 consists of 17 residues. Trimming took 2 bases from V and 0 from J, leaving 14 bases between them. Germline V CDR1 and CDR2: SEHNR, FQNEAQ (reference sequence).

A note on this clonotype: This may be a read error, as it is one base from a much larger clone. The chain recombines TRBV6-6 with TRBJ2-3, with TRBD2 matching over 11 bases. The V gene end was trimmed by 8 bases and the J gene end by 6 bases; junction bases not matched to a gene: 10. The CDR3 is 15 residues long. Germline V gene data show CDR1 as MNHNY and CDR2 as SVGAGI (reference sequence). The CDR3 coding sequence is TGTGCCAGCGGTCTTCTAGCGGGGGGCCGGGATACGCAGTATTTT. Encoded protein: CASGLLAGGRDTQYF.

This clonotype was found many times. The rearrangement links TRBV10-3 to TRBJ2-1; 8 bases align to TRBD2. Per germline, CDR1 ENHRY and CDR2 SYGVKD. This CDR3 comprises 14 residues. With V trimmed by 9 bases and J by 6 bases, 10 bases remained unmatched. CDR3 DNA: TGTGCCATAAAAGATAGCGGGAACCTCAATGAGCAGTTCTTC. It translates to CAIKDSGNLNEQFF.